What follows are 27 T cell receptor beta chains derived from one specimen sequenced in a study of blood T cell repertoires in COVID-19. Profiled with immunoSEQ multiplex PCR; TCRdb holds only in-frame clones, not every one. The table has more than 300,000 clones, more than 85% seen once. Sequencing was performed on PBMCs or T cells enriched from blood (not recorded which). All receptors come from a woman younger than 45 who had recovered from COVID-19.

This sequence joins TRBV10-3 and TRBJ2-3, with 7 bases lining up with TRBD2. The J segment lost 4 bases and the V segment lost 10 bases, leaving 8 bases of the junction unmatched. There are 13 residues in the CDR3. Looked up from germline, CDR1 is ENHRY and CDR2 is SYGVKD. DNA for the CDR3: TGTGCCACCCGGGAGGCAATTGCAGATACGCAGTATTTT. Residues: CATREAIADTQYF.

This chain links TRBV5-1 with TRBJ1-4; 8 nucleotides match TRBD1. The junction had 2 bases not matched to a gene; V was cut back by 2 bases and J by 5 bases. This CDR3 is built from 14 residues. The germline V gene has CDR1 SGHRS and CDR2 YFSETQ. The CDR3: CASSFRGPNEKLFF. The DNA for the CDR3 is TGCGCCAGCAGCTTCAGGGGGCCCAATGAAAAACTGTTTTTT.

The V gene is TRBV6-2 or TRBV6-3, the J gene TRBJ2-3; maybe TRBD1 (6 bases). V gave up 6 bases and J gave up 1 base, with 14 bases separating them. The CDR3 sequence is 15 residues long. Germline V gives CDR1 MNHEY, CDR2 SVGEGT. The CDR3: CASSFGQWRTDTQYF. In DNA form, the CDR3 reads TGTGCCAGCAGCTTTGGACAGTGGCGCACAGATACGCAGTATTTT.

The chain recombines TRBV11-2 with TRBJ1-2, with no clear D. CDR3 length equals 11 residues. Germline V gene lookup returns CDR1 SGHAT and CDR2 FQNNGV. The V gene lost 3 bases and the J gene lost 8 bases, with 7 bases spanning the gap. The CDR3 is CASSFRQGYTF. In nucleotides, the CDR3 is TGTGCCAGCAGCTTTCGTCAGGGCTACACCTTC.

This chain joins TRBV5-1 and TRBJ1-2; D perhaps matches TRBD1 (6 bases). The V end lost 0 bases, the J end lost 8 bases, and 23 bases lay between the germline ends. Germline CDR1 and CDR2: SGHRS and YFSETQ. The CDR3 extends over 17 amino acids. The CDR3 protein is CASSLVSAQGFREGYTF. DNA for the CDR3: TGCGCCAGCAGCTTGGTATCGGCACAGGGCTTTAGGGAAGGCTACACCTTC.

As regards this clone: A junction end diverges from the germline sequence, so it may reflect a read error. This chain joins TRBV2 and TRBJ1-5, with TRBD1 identical over 7 bases. The CDR3 runs to 14 residues. Germline CDR1 SNHLY, CDR2 FYNNEI. CDR3 loop: CASTEGARNQPQHF. Written as DNA, the CDR3 is TGTGCAAGCACGGAGGGGGCACGAAATCAGCCCCAGCATTTT.

The chain carries TRBV28 and TRBJ1-1; 8 positions agree with TRBD1. J was trimmed by 0 bases and V by 6 bases; bases with no gene match: 0. CDR1 is MDHEN, CDR2 SYDVKM, per germline. There are 13 residues in the CDR3. The CDR3 is CASRTGVNTEAFF. The CDR3 DNA reads TGTGCCAGCAGGACAGGGGTGAACACTGAAGCTTTCTTT.

This clone was counted a single time. This chain joins TRBV18 and TRBJ1-1; 9 bases agree with TRBD1. The trim removed 5 bases at V and 5 bases at J, leaving 3 bases unmatched. Germline CDR1 KGHSH, CDR2 LQKENI. The CDR3 has 13 amino acids. In DNA form, the CDR3 reads TGTGCCAGCTCAGGGACAGGGAGGACTGAAGCTTTCTTT. It specifies CASSGTGRTEAFF.

The chain recombines TRBV28 with TRBJ2-5, with TRBD2 matching 8 bases. V lost 2 bases, J lost 2 bases, and 13 bases stayed unmatched. In germline, CDR1 is MDHEN, CDR2 SYDVKM. The CDR3 covers 18 residues. CDR3 in DNA: TGTGCCAGCAGTTTAATGGGGGGAGCGGGAGTCCCTCAAGAGACCCAGTACTTC. Amino acids: CASSLMGGAGVPQETQYF.

CDR3 coding DNA: TGTGCCAGCATATCGGGAAGCCTAACCGGGGAGCTGTTTTTT. As protein: CASISGSLTGELFF. The chain joins TRBV28 to TRBJ2-2; perhaps TRBD2 as D (5 bases). The V end was cut by 7 bases, the J end by 5 bases, with 14 bases between. There are 14 residues in the CDR3. Germline lookup yields CDR1 MDHEN and CDR2 SYDVKM.

This chain's CDR3 is CASSLGGQSNSPLHF. CDR3 coding DNA: TGTGCCAGCAGCTTAGGGGGACAGTCAAATTCACCCCTCCACTTT. V gene TRBV7-9 combines with J gene TRBJ1-6, with 7 bases identical to TRBD1. This CDR3 spans 15 amino acids. V lost 1 base, J lost 7 bases, and 4 bases stayed unmatched. The germline gives CDR1 SEHNR, CDR2 FQNEAQ (reference sequence).

The chain uses TRBV6-1 and TRBJ1-2; D uncertain. The germline V gene encodes CDR1 MNHNS and CDR2 SASEGT. This CDR3 spans 12 amino acids. Trimming left V 1 base short and J 8 bases short, with 8 bases between. CDR3 DNA sequence: TGTGCCAGCAGTGAAGTCGACTGGGGCTACACCTTC. Its translation: CASSEVDWGYTF.

The CDR3 DNA reads as TGTGCCAGCAGCTTAGGTGGAGGGGAGAGTGCTTTCTTT. Its translation is CASSLGGGESAFF. The chain combines TRBV7-9 with TRBJ1-1, with D tentatively TRBD1 (5 bases). Germline V gives CDR1 SEHNR, CDR2 FQNEAQ (reference sequence). This CDR3 has 13 amino acids. V lost 1 base to trimming and J lost 11 bases, with 14 bases between them.

This sequence joins TRBV7-3 and TRBJ2-7; perhaps TRBD2 as D (6 bases). The CDR3 length is 15 residues. The V and J ends lost 0 bases and 3 bases respectively, with 12 bases between them. In germline, CDR1 is SGHTA, CDR2 FQGTGA. The CDR3 DNA sequence: TGTGCCAGCAGCTTAACGGGGGGACGCCTCTACGAGCAGTACTTC. It yields the protein CASSLTGGRLYEQYF.

The chain combines TRBV6-2 or TRBV6-3 with TRBJ1-5; 7 bases agree with TRBD1. After removal of 4 bases from V and 4 bases from J, the junction contained 13 bases not matched to a gene. The CDR3 is 17 amino acids. The V gene's germline CDR1 is MNHEY and CDR2 SVGEGT. The CDR3 sequence: CASSSPTVTGINQPQHF. The CDR3 DNA sequence: TGTGCCAGCAGTTCCCCGACAGTGACAGGGATTAATCAGCCCCAGCATTTT.

The rearrangement joins TRBV12-3 or TRBV12-4 to TRBJ2-1, with D perhaps TRBD2 (5 bases). The CDR3 extends over 13 amino acids. V was trimmed by 3 bases and J by 8 bases, leaving 11 bases between them. This CDR3 reads CASSLRVRDEQFF. The CDR3, as DNA: TGTGCCAGCAGTTTGAGGGTTAGAGATGAGCAGTTCTTC.

This clone was counted a few times. J is TRBJ1-2 and V is TRBV5-1, with 9 bases matching TRBD1. With 4 bases clipped from V and 5 bases from J, the junction kept 6 bases outside the gene matches. The germline V gene has CDR1 SGHRS and CDR2 YFSETQ. The CDR3 runs to 14 residues. In DNA, the CDR3 is TGCGCCAGCAGCACCGGGACAGGGAAATATGGCTACACCTTC. Amino acids: CASSTGTGKYGYTF.

The chain joins TRBV30 to TRBJ1-1; D gene unclear. The CDR3 has 14 residues. Trimming took 2 bases from V and 3 from J, leaving 13 bases between them. The germline CDR1 and CDR2 sequences are GTSNPN and SVGIG (reference sequence). The CDR3 spells CAWSPGTNHTEAFF. As DNA, the CDR3 is TGTGCCTGGAGTCCGGGAACTAACCACACTGAAGCTTTCTTT.

The chain employs TRBV18 and TRBJ1-1; a weak D match, TRBD1 (5 bases). Trimming took 4 bases from V and 2 from J, leaving 11 bases between them. This CDR3 spans 14 amino acids. Germline CDR1 and CDR2: KGHSH and LQKENI. CDR3 bases: TGTGCCAGCTCACTGGGACTCGGTAACACTGAAGCTTTCTTT. Amino acids: CASSLGLGNTEAFF.

V and J are TRBV5-4 and TRBJ1-2, with 7 bases aligning to TRBD1. CDR3 length equals 14 residues. Germline lookup yields CDR1 SGHNT and CDR2 YYREEE (reference sequence). The V and J ends lost 3 bases and 3 bases, in that order; junction bases with no gene match: 5. The CDR3, as DNA: TGTGCCAGCAGCTGGGTGGGGACAGACTATGGCTACACCTTC. Protein product: CASSWVGTDYGYTF. The whole variable domain, remainder taken from reference TRBV5-4 and TRBJ1-2, is ETGVTQSPTHLIKTRGQQVTLRCSSQSGHNTVSWYQQALGQGPQFIFQYYREEENGRGNFPPRFSGLQFPNYSSELNVNALELDDSALYLCASSWVGTDYGYTFGSGTRLTVV.

V usage is TRBV7-2 and J usage is TRBJ2-1, with 9 bases identical to TRBD1. J lost 4 bases, V lost 5 bases, and 6 bases had no gene match. The CDR3 has 15 residues. Germline V gene data show CDR1 as SGHTA and CDR2 as FQGNSA. The CDR3 coding sequence is TGTGCCAGCAGCCAGCGGGACAGGGAGTACAATGAGCAGTTCTTC. It encodes CASSQRDREYNEQFF. The full variable domain, its missing parts supplied by reference TRBV7-2 and TRBJ2-1, is GAGVSQSPSNKVTEKGKDVELRCDPISGHTALYWYRQSLGQGLEFLIYFQGNSAPDKSGLPSDRFSAERTGGSVSTLTIQRTQQEDSAVYLCASSQRDREYNEQFFGPGTRLTVL.

V usage is TRBV18 and J usage is TRBJ2-2; possibly TRBD2 for D (6 bases). Looked up from germline, CDR1 is KGHSH and CDR2 is LQKENI. Deletions cut 1 base from V and 3 bases from J, with 9 bases between. There are 15 residues in the CDR3. CDR3 bases: TGTGCCAGCTCACCACGGAGGGGCGACACCGGGGAGCTGTTTTTT. This codes for CASSPRRGDTGELFF. Complete variable domain (other parts from reference TRBV18 and TRBJ2-2): NAGVMQNPRHLVRRRGQEARLRCSPMKGHSHVYWYRQLPEEGLKFMVYLQKENIIDESGMPKERFSAEFPKEGPSILRIQQVVRGDSAAYFCASSPRRGDTGELFFGEGSRLTVL.

The genes are TRBV28 and TRBJ1-2, with D hard to call. Trimming took 10 bases from V and 4 from J, leaving 10 bases between them. There are 11 residues in the CDR3. The germline gives CDR1 MDHEN, CDR2 SYDVKM. The CDR3: CATAVAYGYTF. In DNA, the CDR3 is TGTGCCACGGCAGTAGCCTATGGCTACACCTTC.

Only one count was recorded for this clone. The V gene is TRBV19, the J gene TRBJ1-5; 7 bases match TRBD1. The CDR3 runs to 14 residues. Germline V lookup: CDR1 LNHDA, CDR2 SQIVND (reference sequence). The V segment lost 6 bases and the J segment 4 bases; nucleotides outside the gene matches: 6. The DNA of the CDR3 is TGTGCCAGTAGCGGGACAGCCGCGAATCAGCCCCAGCATTTT. Translation: CASSGTAANQPQHF.

This sequence joins TRBV4-1 and TRBJ2-2, with 13 bases lining up with TRBD2. In germline, CDR1 is MGHRA, CDR2 YSYEKL. V lost 2 bases and J lost 5; bases outside the gene matches: 5. The CDR3 runs to 17 residues. This chain's CDR3 is CASSQRTSGSRTGELFF. The CDR3, as DNA: TGCGCCAGCAGCCAAAGGACTAGCGGGAGCCGAACCGGGGAGCTGTTTTTT.

The chain uses TRBV28 and TRBJ1-1, with 8 positions matching TRBD1. CDR1 and CDR2 (germline): MDHEN, SYDVKM. Losses at the gene ends were 2 bases for V and 10 bases for J; bases not matched to a gene: 9. The CDR3 sequence is 14 residues long. As DNA, the CDR3 is TGTGCCAGCAGTTTAGATTTTCAGGGGGCTGGAGCTTTCTTT. Protein: CASSLDFQGAGAFF.

This clone was counted only a few times. CDR3 in DNA: TGTGCCAGCAGCTCACACACAGGGGGTTTATCTGAAGCTTTCTTT. It yields the protein CASSSHTGGLSEAFF. The V call is TRBV6-5, the J call TRBJ1-1, with 8 bases matching TRBD1. V gave up 6 bases and J gave up 6 bases; unmatched junction bases: 12. Per germline, CDR1 MNHEY and CDR2 SVGAGI. This CDR3 is 15 amino acids long.